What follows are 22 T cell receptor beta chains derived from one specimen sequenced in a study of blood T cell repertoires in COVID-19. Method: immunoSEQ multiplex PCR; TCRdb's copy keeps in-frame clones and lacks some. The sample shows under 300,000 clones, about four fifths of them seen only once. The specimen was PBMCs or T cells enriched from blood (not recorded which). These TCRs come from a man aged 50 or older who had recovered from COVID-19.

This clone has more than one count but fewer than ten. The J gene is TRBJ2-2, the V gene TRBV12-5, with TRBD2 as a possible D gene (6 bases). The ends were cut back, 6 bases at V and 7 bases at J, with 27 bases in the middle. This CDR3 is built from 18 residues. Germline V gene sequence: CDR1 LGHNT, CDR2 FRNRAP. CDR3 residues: CASGPDPHASDLNGELFF. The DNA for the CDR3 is TGTGCTAGTGGCCCGGACCCCCACGCTAGCGATCTTAACGGGGAGCTGTTTTTT. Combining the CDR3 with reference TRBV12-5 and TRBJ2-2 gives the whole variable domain DARVTQTPRHKVTEMGQEVTMRCQPILGHNTVFWYRQTMMQGLELLAYFRNRAPLDDSGMPKDRFSAEMPDATLATLKIQPSEPRDSAVYFCASGPDPHASDLNGELFFGEGSRLTVL.

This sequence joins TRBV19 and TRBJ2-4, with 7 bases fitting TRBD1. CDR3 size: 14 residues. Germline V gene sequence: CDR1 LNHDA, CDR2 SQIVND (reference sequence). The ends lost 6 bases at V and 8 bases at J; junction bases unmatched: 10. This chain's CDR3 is CASSQGDFFDIQYF. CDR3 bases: TGTGCCAGTAGCCAGGGGGATTTTTTCGACATTCAGTACTTC.

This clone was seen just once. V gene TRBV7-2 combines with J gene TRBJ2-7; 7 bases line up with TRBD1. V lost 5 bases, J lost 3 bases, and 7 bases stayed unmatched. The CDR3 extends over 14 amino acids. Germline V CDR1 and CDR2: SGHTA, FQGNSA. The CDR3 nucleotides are TGTGCCAGCAGCCTTAGGGGGCTCTACTACGAGCAGTACTTC. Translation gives CASSLRGLYYEQYF.

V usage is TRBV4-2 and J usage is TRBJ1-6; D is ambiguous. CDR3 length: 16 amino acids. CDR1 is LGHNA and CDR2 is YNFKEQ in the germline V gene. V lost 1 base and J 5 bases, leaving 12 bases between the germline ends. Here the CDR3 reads CASSQGAGNDNSPLHF. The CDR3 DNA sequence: TGTGCCAGCAGCCAAGGGGCCGGGAACGATAATTCACCCCTCCACTTT.

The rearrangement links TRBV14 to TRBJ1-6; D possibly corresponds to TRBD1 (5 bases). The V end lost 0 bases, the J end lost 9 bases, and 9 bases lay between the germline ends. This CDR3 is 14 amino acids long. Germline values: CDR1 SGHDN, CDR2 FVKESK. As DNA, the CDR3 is TGTGCCAGCAGCCAAGAGGTAGGGGTTTCACCCCTCCACTTT. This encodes CASSQEVGVSPLHF.

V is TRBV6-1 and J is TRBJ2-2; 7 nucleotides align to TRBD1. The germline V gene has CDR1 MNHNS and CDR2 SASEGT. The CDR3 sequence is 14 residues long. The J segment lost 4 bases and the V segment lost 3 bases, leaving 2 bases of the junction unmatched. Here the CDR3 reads CASSEGQLTGELFF. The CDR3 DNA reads TGTGCCAGCAGTGAGGGACAGCTCACCGGGGAGCTGTTTTTT.

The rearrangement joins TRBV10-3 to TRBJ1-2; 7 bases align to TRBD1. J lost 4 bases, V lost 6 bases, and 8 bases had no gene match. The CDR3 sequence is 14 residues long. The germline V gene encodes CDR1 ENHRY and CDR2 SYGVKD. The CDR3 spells CAIRDTGQVYGYTF. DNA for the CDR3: TGTGCCATCAGAGATACAGGACAGGTCTATGGCTACACCTTC.

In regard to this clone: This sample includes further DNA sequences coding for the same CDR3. The chain's CDR3 is CASSLGGDYGYTF. CDR3 DNA sequence: TGTGCCAGCAGCTTAGGGGGAGACTATGGCTACACCTTC. This chain connects TRBV7-2 to TRBJ1-2; D gene unclear. The CDR3 runs to 13 residues. In germline, CDR1 is SGHTA, CDR2 FQGNSA. Trimming took off 1 base at V and 3 bases at J, with 6 bases between the two ends.

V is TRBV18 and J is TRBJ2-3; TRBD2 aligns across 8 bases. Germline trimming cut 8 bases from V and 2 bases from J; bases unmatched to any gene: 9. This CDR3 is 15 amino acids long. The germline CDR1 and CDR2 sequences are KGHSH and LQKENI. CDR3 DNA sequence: TGTGCCAGCGGGGGAAAGCGGGAGTACACAGATACGCAGTATTTT. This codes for CASGGKREYTDTQYF. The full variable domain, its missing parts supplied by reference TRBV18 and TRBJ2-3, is NAGVMQNPRHLVRRRGQEARLRCSPMKGHSHVYWYRQLPEEGLKFMVYLQKENIIDESGMPKERFSAEFPKEGPSILRIQQVVRGDSAAYFCASGGKREYTDTQYFGPGTRLTVL.

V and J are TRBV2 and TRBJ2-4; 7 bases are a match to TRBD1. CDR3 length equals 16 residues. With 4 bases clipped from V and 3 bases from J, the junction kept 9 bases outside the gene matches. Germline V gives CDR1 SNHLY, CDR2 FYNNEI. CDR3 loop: CASSGSGGSVKNIQYF. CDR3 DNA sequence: TGTGCCAGCAGTGGATCAGGGGGTAGCGTCAAAAACATTCAGTACTTC. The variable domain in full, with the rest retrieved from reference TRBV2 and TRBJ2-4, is EPEVTQTPSHQVTQMGQEVILRCVPISNHLYFYWYRQILGQKVEFLVSFYNNEISEKSEIFDDQFSVERPDGSNFTLKIRSTKLEDSAMYFCASSGSGGSVKNIQYFGAGTRLSVL.

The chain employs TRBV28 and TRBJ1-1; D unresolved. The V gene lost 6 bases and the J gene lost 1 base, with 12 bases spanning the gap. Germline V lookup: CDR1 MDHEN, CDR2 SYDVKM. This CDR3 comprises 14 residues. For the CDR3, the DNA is TGTGCCAGCAGCCTACTAAATGAGAACACTGAAGCTTTCTTT. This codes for CASSLLNENTEAFF.

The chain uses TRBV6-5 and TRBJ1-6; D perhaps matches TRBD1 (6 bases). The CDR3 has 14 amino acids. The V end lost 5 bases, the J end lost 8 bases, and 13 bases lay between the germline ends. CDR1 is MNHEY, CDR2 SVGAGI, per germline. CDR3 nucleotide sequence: TGTGCCAGCAGTACGCGACAGGTAGATTCACCCCTCCACTTT. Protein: CASSTRQVDSPLHF.

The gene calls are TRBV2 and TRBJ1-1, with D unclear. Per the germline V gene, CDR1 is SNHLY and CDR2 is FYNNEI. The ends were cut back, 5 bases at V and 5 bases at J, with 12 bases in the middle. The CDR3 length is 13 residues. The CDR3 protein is CASSRGGTTEAFF. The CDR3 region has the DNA TGTGCCAGCAGTCGGGGAGGTACGACTGAAGCTTTCTTT.

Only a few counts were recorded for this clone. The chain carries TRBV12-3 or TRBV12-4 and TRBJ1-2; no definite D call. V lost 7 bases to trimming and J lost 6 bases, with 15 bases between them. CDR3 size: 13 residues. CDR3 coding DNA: TGTGCCAGCATCCCCATCCCGGGAGATGGCTACACCTTC. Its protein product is CASIPIPGDGYTF.

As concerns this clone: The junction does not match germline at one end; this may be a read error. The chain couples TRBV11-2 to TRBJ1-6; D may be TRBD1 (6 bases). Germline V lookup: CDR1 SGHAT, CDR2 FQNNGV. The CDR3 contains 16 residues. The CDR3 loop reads CASGLVIIGGNSPLHF. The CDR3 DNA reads TGTGCCAGCGGCTTAGTCATCATAGGGGGTAATTCACCCCTCCACTTT.

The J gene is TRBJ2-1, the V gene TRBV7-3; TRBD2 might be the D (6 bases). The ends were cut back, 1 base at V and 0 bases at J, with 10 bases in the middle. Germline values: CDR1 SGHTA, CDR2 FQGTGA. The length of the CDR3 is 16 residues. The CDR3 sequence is CASSLNPGVSYNEQFF. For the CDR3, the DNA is TGTGCCAGCAGCTTAAATCCGGGGGTCTCCTACAATGAGCAGTTCTTC.

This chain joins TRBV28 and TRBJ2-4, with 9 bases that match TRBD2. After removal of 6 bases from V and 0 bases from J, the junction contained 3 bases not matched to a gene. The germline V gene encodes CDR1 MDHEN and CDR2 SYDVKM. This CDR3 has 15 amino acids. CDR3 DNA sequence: TGTGCCAGCAGGGCGGGGGGGTTAGCCAAAAACATTCAGTACTTC. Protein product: CASRAGGLAKNIQYF. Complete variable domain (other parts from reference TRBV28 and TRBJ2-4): DVKVTQSSRYLVKRTGEKVFLECVQDMDHENMFWYRQDPGLGLRLIYFSYDVKMKEKGDIPEGYSVSREKKERFSLILESASTNQTSMYLCASRAGGLAKNIQYFGAGTRLSVL.

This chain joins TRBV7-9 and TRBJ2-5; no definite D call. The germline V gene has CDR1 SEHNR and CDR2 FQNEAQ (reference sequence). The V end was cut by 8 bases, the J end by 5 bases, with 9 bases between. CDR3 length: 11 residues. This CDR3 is CASDSTETQYF. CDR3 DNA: TGTGCCAGCGACTCGACGGAGACCCAGTACTTC.

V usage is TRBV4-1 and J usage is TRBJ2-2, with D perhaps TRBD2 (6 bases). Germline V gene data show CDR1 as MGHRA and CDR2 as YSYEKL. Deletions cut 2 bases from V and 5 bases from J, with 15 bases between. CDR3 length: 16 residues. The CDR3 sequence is CASSQSRAGSTGELFF. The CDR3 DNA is TGCGCCAGCAGCCAATCAAGGGCGGGGTCGACCGGGGAGCTGTTTTTT.

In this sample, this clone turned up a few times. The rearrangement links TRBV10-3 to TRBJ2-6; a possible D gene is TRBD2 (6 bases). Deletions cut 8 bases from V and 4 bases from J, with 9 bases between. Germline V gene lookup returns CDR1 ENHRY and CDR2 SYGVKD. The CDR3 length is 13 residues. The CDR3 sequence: CAIAGQGANVLTF. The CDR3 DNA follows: TGTGCCATCGCGGGGCAAGGGGCCAACGTCCTGACTTTC.

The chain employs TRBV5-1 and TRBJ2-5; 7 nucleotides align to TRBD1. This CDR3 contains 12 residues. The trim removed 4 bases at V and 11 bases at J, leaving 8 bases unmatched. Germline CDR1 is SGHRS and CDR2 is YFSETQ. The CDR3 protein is CASSLEGDSQYF. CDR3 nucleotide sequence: TGCGCCAGCAGCCTCGAGGGGGACAGTCAGTACTTC.

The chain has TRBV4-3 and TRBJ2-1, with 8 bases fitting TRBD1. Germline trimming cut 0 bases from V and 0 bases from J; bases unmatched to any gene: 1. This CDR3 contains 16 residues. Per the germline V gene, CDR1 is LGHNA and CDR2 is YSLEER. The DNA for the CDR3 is TGCGCCAGCAGCCAAGATACAGGGGGCTCCTACAATGAGCAGTTCTTC. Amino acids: CASSQDTGGSYNEQFF.